Listed below are T cell receptor beta chains from one sample, sequenced in a study of shared clonotypes between healthy human individuals. Sequenced by immunoSEQ multiplex PCR; TCRdb stores in-frame clones only, minus some. The table includes hundreds of thousands of clones, around 77% detected once. The sequenced material came from PBMCs. These receptors were collected from a woman aged 40 to 50 in good health. Some clones in this sample may be carry-over from other donors' samples. The CDR3 runs from the conserved cysteine through the conserved F or W. Each record gives: J gene, clone size, V gene, D gene, CDR3 protein, CDR3 DNA. The D gene is left open where the match is weak. Clone size is not always given. Where it is, it says once, few, many or a class for expanded clones.

>TRBJ2-7|.|TRBV28|TRBD2
CASSQISGRALYEQYF
TGTGCCAGCAGTCAGATTAGCGGGAGGGCCCTCTACGAGCAGTACTTC
>TRBJ2-7|.|TRBV7-9|.
CASSLSGLQFYEQYF
TGTGCCAGCAGCTTATCCGGATTACAATTCTACGAGCAGTACTTC
>TRBJ2-1|.|TRBV2|TRBD2
CASSLSGTSNEQFF
TGTGCCAGCAGTTTATCCGGGACTAGCAATGAGCAGTTCTTC
>TRBJ2-7|.|TRBV7-2|TRBD1
CASSTAGTGYEQYF
TGTGCCAGCAGCACCGCCGGGACAGGGTACGAGCAGTACTTC
>TRBJ1-2|few|TRBV18|TRBD1
CASSPLTGGRSGYTF
TGTGCCAGCTCACCACTGACAGGGGGAAGGTCGGGCTACACCTTC
>TRBJ2-2|few|TRBV6-1|TRBD1
CASSLGTGAGELFF
TGTGCCAGCAGCCTTGGGACAGGGGCCGGGGAGCTGTTTTTT
>TRBJ2-1|.|TRBV9|.
CASSLRGVNNEQFF
TGTGCCAGCAGCCTGAGGGGGGTGAACAATGAGCAGTTCTTC
>TRBJ2-5|.|TRBV5-3|.
CARSSLQGRRPVAQYF
TGTGCCAGAAGCTCCCTCCAAGGCAGGCGCCCCGTGGCCCAGTACTTC
>TRBJ1-2|.|TRBV9|.
CASSQANYGYTF
TGTGCCAGCAGCCAGGCAAACTATGGCTACACCTTC
>TRBJ2-1|.|TRBV28|TRBD1
CASSPPGQGWNEQFF
TGTGCCAGCAGTCCACCGGGACAGGGGTGGAATGAGCAGTTCTTC
>TRBJ2-7|.|TRBV7-8|.
CASFSLGHEQYF
TGTGCCAGCTTCTCCCTAGGCCACGAGCAGTACTTC
>TRBJ2-7|.|TRBV30|.
CAWSEPYEQYF
TGTGCCTGGAGTGAACCCTACGAGCAGTACTTC
>TRBJ2-7|.|TRBV10-2|.
CASRLGQGSSYEQYF
TGCGCCAGCAGGCTGGGGCAGGGTAGCTCCTACGAGCAGTACTTC
>TRBJ2-3|.|TRBV7-9|TRBD2
CASSRAGAVDTQYF
TGTGCCAGCAGCCGAGCGGGAGCGGTAGATACGCAGTATTTT
>TRBJ1-2|few|TRBV2|.
CASEGDHYGYTF
TGTGCCAGCGAAGGTGATCACTATGGCTACACCTTC
>TRBJ2-3|.|TRBV28|TRBD1
CASNPMPGTGMGDTQYF
TGTGCCAGCAACCCAATGCCCGGGACAGGGATGGGAGATACGCAGTATTTT
>TRBJ2-1|.|TRBV6-4|.
CASWAMGPGEVRQFF
TGTGCCAGCTGGGCCATGGGTCCGGGAGAGGTACGACAGTTCTTC
>TRBJ2-3|few|TRBV10-3|TRBD1
CAINRGGDTQYF
TGTGCCATCAACAGGGGTGGAGATACGCAGTATTTT
>TRBJ2-2|.|TRBV28|TRBD2
CASSLTTSPLEMSGELFF
TGTGCCAGCAGTTTGACGACTAGCCCCCTCGAAATGTCCGGGGAGCTGTTTTTT
>TRBJ1-4|.|TRBV18|.
CASSQRHGEKLFF
TGTGCCAGCTCACAACGACATGGAGAAAAACTGTTTTTT
>TRBJ2-7|once|TRBV6-1|TRBD1
CASSSRQGVAYEQYF
TGTGCCAGCAGTTCCCGACAGGGGGTAGCCTACGAGCAGTACTTC
>TRBJ1-5|.|TRBV6-5|.
CASSSTVRGQPQHF
TGTGCCAGCAGCTCCACGGTCCGAGGTCAGCCCCAGCATTTT
>TRBJ2-2|.|TRBV7-7|.
CASSLAWGSTGELFF
TGTGCCAGCAGCTTAGCGTGGGGTAGCACCGGGGAGCTGTTTTTT